Below, 11 T cell receptor beta chains from the same sample are listed, as sequenced in a study of blood T cells in healthy people across ages. PCR was performed a second time for about 7 to 12 cycles using a sample-barcoded 5' primer and a J-beta primer mix. MiXCR, run by TCRdb on the 5' RACE reads, gives a single entry per CDR3 protein. The sample contains some 1.5 million distinct CDR3 sequences, roughly two fifths of which appear only once. The sequenced sample consisted of blood. These receptor sequences come from a woman younger than 35 in good health.

The table lists this clonotype with a few counts. The J gene is TRBJ2-4, the V gene TRBV23-1, with TRBD1 matching over 8 bases. The J call may be incorrect, as the DNA end agrees better with TRBJ2-7. TRBV23-1 falls under the ORF class, with uncertain function. The CDR3 totals 14 residues. The CDR3 sequence is CASSFWTGIYEQYF. The CDR3 bases are TGCGCCAGCAGTTTTTGGACAGGGATCTACGAGCAGTACTTC.

This chain uses TRBV7-2 with TRBJ2-1; 9 bases are a match to TRBD1. This CDR3 spans 13 amino acids. Trimming cost V 4 bases and J 15 bases; bases outside gene matches: 10. Germline CDR1 reads SGHTA; CDR2 reads FQGNSA. CDR3 DNA: TGTGCCAGCAGCTCAGGACAGGGGCTGGTAGGGTTCTTC. The encoded protein is CASSSGQGLVGFF.

The sample holds a few counts of this clonotype. The rearrangement links TRBV2 to TRBJ2-5; 7 nucleotides line up with TRBD1. Germline V gives CDR1 SNHLY, CDR2 FYNNEI. After removal of 1 base from V and 11 bases from J, the junction contained 13 bases not matched to a gene. This CDR3 spans 15 amino acids. The chain's CDR3 is CASSEEAGGNNEQYF. CDR3 in DNA: TGTGCCAGCAGTGAAGAGGCAGGGGGTAACAATGAGCAGTACTTC. Variable domain in full (rest from reference TRBV2 and TRBJ2-5): EPEVTQTPSHQVTQMGQEVILRCVPISNHLYFYWYRQILGQKVEFLVSFYNNEISEKSEIFDDQFSVERPDGSNFTLKIRSTKLEDSAMYFCASSEEAGGNNEQYFGPGTRLLVL.

This clonotype appeared a few times. This chain connects TRBV7-2 to TRBJ2-7, with 8 bases aligning to TRBD1. Near its end, the DNA agrees better with TRBJ2-5, so the J call may be wrong. Germline-derived CDR1 and CDR2 are SGHTA and FQGNSA. The CDR3 is 14 amino acids. CDR3 sequence: CASSLGDRKETQYF. In DNA, the CDR3 is TGTGCCAGCAGCTTAGGGGACAGGAAAGAGACCCAGTACTTC.

J is TRBJ1-1 and V is TRBV12-3 or TRBV12-4; a possible D gene is TRBD1 (5 bases). The V gene lost 3 bases and the J gene lost 4 bases, with 15 bases spanning the gap. The CDR3 has 15 amino acids. CDR3 sequence reads: CASSFGQGSGTEAFF. CDR3 bases: TGTGCCAGCAGTTTTGGGCAGGGCAGTGGCACTGAAGCTTTCTTT.

A single count supports this clonotype. This sequence joins TRBV5-1 and TRBJ2-7; D is unclear. Deletions cut 7 bases from V and 0 bases from J, with 11 bases between. Per germline, CDR1 SGHRS and CDR2 YFSETQ. The CDR3 is 13 residues long. Here the CDR3 reads CASGPAHSYEQYF. CDR3 nucleotide sequence: TGCGCCAGCGGACCAGCGCACTCCTACGAGCAGTACTTC.

This clonotype was found a few times. The gene calls are TRBV11-2 and TRBJ2-7, with TRBD2 identical over 8 bases. The CDR3 consists of 15 residues. The V gene's germline CDR1 is SGHAT and CDR2 FQNNGV. After removal of 5 bases from V and 6 bases from J, the junction contained 12 bases not matched to a gene. Here the CDR3 reads CASSLSERGTFEQYF. In DNA, the CDR3 is TGTGCCAGCAGCCTTAGCGAGCGGGGGACCTTCGAGCAGTACTTC. The variable domain in full, with the rest retrieved from reference TRBV11-2 and TRBJ2-7, is EAGVAQSPRYKIIEKRQSVAFWCNPISGHATLYWYQQILGQGPKLLIQFQNNGVVDDSQLPKDRFSAERLKGVDSTLKIQPAKLEDSAVYLCASSLSERGTFEQYFGPGTRLTVT.

This clonotype was seen a few times. One junction end does not reproduce the germline sequence, and a read error may be involved. The gene calls are TRBV29-1 and TRBJ1-6; D is unclear. The length of the CDR3 is 13 residues. Germline loops: CDR1 SQVTM, CDR2 ANQGSEA. Here the CDR3 DNA reads TGCAGCGTTGCCCACTCCAATAATTCACCCCTCCACTTT. Translated: CSVAHSNNSPLHF.

There are a few counts of this clonotype. The chain joins TRBV9 to TRBJ2-6; D remains unclear. Per the germline V gene, CDR1 is SGDLS and CDR2 is YYNGEE. With 3 bases removed from V and 0 bases from J, the gap between germline ends came to 10 bases. The CDR3 extends over 16 amino acids. The CDR3 sequence is CASSEPQSSGANVLTF. CDR3 in DNA: TGTGCCAGCAGCGAGCCCCAAAGCTCTGGGGCCAACGTCCTGACTTTC.

This clonotype was recorded a few times. This chain uses TRBV29-1 with TRBJ2-5; 10 bases line up with TRBD2. Germline lookup yields CDR1 SQVTM and CDR2 ANQGSEA. The CDR3 runs to 14 residues. Trimming cost V 6 bases and J 4 bases; bases outside gene matches: 8. CDR3 in amino acids: CSVLLAGRRETQYF. The CDR3 region has the DNA TGCAGCGTACTACTAGCGGGGAGACGAGAGACCCAGTACTTC.

The rearrangement uses TRBV20-1 and TRBJ2-4; D possibly corresponds to TRBD2 (5 bases). The assigned J gene may be wrong: the sequence end matches TRBJ2-5 better. In germline, CDR1 is DFQATT, CDR2 SNEGSKA (reference sequence). The CDR3 length is 14 residues. For the CDR3, the DNA is TGCAGTGCTGGCCTTGAGGGCTCATCGGAGACCCAGTACTTC. It encodes CSAGLEGSSETQYF.